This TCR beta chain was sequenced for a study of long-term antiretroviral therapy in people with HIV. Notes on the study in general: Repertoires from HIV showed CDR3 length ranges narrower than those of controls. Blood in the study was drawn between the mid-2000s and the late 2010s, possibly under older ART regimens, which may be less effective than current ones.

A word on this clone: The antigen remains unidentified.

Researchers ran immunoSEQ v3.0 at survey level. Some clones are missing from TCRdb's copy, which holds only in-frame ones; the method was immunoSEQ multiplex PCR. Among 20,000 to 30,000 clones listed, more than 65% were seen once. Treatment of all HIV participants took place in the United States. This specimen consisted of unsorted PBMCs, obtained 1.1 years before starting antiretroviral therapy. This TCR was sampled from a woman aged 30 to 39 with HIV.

The CDR3 bases are TGTGCCAGTAGTCCGGGGACAGGGGGCGCGGTAAGTCAGCCCCAGCATTTT. Translating gives CASSPGTGGAVSQPQHF. This rearrangement joins TRBV19 to TRBJ1-5, with 12 bases aligning to TRBD1. Unmatched junction bases numbered 11, after V lost 5 bases and J lost 6 bases. The CDR3 loop spans 17 amino acids. CDR1 and CDR2 (germline): LNHDA, SQIVND (reference sequence).